The present T cell receptor (beta chain) was sequenced within a study of T-cell memory formation after mild COVID-19. Turning to the study itself: TCR clusters were largely donor specific. Points from the study as a whole: Later expanders leaned CD4+, whereas clones that contracted between day 15 and 85 were balanced CD4/CD8. Several responding clones turned up in pre-infection memory, indicating that cross-reactive memory may have taken part.

CDR3 size: 15 residues. Germline V gives CDR1 SEHNR, CDR2 FQNEAQ (reference sequence). The V end was cut by 5 bases, the J end by 3 bases, with 13 bases between. The authors produced TCR alpha and TCR beta cDNA libraries with sample barcodes and UMIs by 5'RACE using constant-segment primers. TCRdb re-derived calls from the 5' RACE reads in MiXCR, one entry per CDR3 protein. The sample yields just under 350,000 distinct CDR3 sequences, over 10% seen once. The table lists this clonotype with a few counts. As yet, its antigen is unknown. The chain joins TRBV7-9 to TRBJ1-4, with D unclear. Source material: PBMCs or a T cell subset sorted from them (not recorded which). This TCR came from a man between 18 and 35 years old who had mild COVID-19 (a few samples of this study predate the infection). Cell type and time point are not known. For the CDR3, the DNA is TGTGCCAGCAGCCCTCAAGGGATCGCTAATGAAAAACTGTTTTTT. Residues: CASSPQGIANEKLFF.